Listed below are T cell receptor beta chains from one sample, sequenced in a study of beta chain features in type 1 diabetes. The data were produced by immunoSEQ multiplex PCR, yet TCRdb's version contains in-frame clones alone and is incomplete. The repertoire has about 930,000 clones, about a sixth of them found once; the top ten carry 0.02% to 0.025%. Sequenced material: naive CD4+ T cells from blood. These receptors were obtained from a woman between 18 and 30 years old in good health. The CDR3 runs from the conserved cysteine through the conserved F or W. D genes are given only for firm matches. The listing skips clone size in some rows; elsewhere it reads once, few, many or a size class.

D gene	V gene	clone size	J gene	CDR3 protein	CDR3 DNA
TRBD2	TRBV5-1	NA	TRBJ2-1	CASSLTSGRAGEQFF	TGCGCCAGCAGCTTGACTAGCGGGAGGGCCGGTGAGCAGTTCTTC
NA	TRBV15	few	TRBJ1-4	CATSRDGLKLFF	TGTGCCACCAGCAGAGATGGTTTAAAACTGTTTTTT
NA	TRBV7-2	few	TRBJ2-5	CASSQIDQETQYF	TGTGCCAGCAGTCAAATCGACCAAGAGACCCAGTACTTC
NA	TRBV5-1	few	TRBJ2-1	CASRGGGAISFDEQFF	TGCGCCAGCAGGGGAGGGGGCGCAATAAGTTTCGATGAGCAGTTCTTC
NA	TRBV5-1	few	TRBJ2-5	CASSSKQGSRQETQYF	TGCGCCAGCAGCAGTAAACAGGGTAGTAGGCAAGAGACCCAGTACTTC
NA	TRBV6-1	NA	TRBJ2-4	CASSGDRSSIQYF	TGTGCCAGCAGCGGAGACAGATCCAGCATTCAGTACTTC
NA	TRBV7-2	few	TRBJ1-2	CASSYGTPNYGYTF	TGTGCCAGCAGCTACGGGACACCTAACTATGGCTACACCTTC
NA	TRBV28	few	TRBJ1-4	CASSLAGEKLFF	TGTGCCAGCAGTTTAGCAGGGGAAAAACTGTTTTTT
NA	TRBV28	few	TRBJ2-1	CASSLILSEQFF	TGTGCCAGCAGTTTGATTTTGAGTGAGCAGTTCTTC
NA	TRBV6-5	few	TRBJ2-5	CASSYSGAAGGETQYF	TGTGCCAGCAGTTACTCTGGGGCAGCGGGTGGAGAGACCCAGTACTTC
NA	TRBV5-5	NA	TRBJ2-1	CASSDPIRVGTEQFF	TGTGCCAGCAGCGACCCAATTCGGGTGGGGACAGAGCAGTTCTTC
NA	TRBV9	few	TRBJ2-5	CASSVSSWETQYF	TGTGCCAGCAGCGTCTCTAGTTGGGAGACCCAGTACTTC
TRBD2	TRBV15	NA	TRBJ2-3	CATSRGIAGVGDTQYF	TGTGCCACCAGCCGCGGCATAGCGGGAGTGGGAGATACGCAGTATTTT
NA	TRBV7-2	few	TRBJ2-1	CASSLVVAYNEQFF	TGTGCCAGCAGCTTAGTGGTGGCCTACAATGAGCAGTTCTTC
TRBD1	TRBV15	NA	TRBJ2-7	CATTPDRASYEQYF	TGTGCCACCACCCCGGACAGGGCCTCCTACGAGCAGTACTTC
TRBD2	TRBV27	once	TRBJ2-2	CASSQRLAANTGELFF	TGTGCCAGCAGTCAACGACTAGCGGCGAACACCGGGGAGCTGTTTTTT
NA	TRBV9	NA	TRBJ2-3	CASSVDPVTDTQYF	TGTGCCAGCAGCGTAGATCCAGTCACAGATACGCAGTATTTT
TRBD2	TRBV10-3	many	TRBJ2-4	CATEAGGRNIQYF	TGTGCCACCGAAGCGGGAGGGAGGAACATTCAGTACTTC
TRBD1	TRBV28	NA	TRBJ2-1	CASSPSWTGNYNEQFF	TGTGCCAGCAGTCCCTCATGGACAGGGAACTACAATGAGCAGTTCTTC
TRBD1	TRBV2	NA	TRBJ1-5	CASRPDRGSNQPQHF	TGTGCCAGCAGGCCGGACAGGGGGAGCAATCAGCCCCAGCATTTT
NA	TRBV7-2	few	TRBJ2-1	CASSWAGTYNEQFF	TGTGCCAGCAGCTGGGCAGGGACCTACAATGAGCAGTTCTTC
NA	TRBV15	NA	TRBJ2-7	CATTKGRESSYEQYF	TGTGCCACCACAAAAGGACGAGAGTCGTCCTACGAGCAGTACTTC